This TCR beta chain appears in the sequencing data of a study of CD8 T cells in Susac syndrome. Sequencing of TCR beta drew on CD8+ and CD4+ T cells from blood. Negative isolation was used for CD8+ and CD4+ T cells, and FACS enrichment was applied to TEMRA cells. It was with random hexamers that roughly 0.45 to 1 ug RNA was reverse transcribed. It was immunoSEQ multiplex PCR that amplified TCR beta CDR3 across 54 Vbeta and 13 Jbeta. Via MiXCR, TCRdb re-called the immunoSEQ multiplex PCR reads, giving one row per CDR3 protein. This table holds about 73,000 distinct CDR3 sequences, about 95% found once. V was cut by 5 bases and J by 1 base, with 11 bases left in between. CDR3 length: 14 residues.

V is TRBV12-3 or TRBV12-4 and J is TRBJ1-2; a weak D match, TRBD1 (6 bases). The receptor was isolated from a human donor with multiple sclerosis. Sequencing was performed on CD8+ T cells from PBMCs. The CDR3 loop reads CASSPRQVNYGYTF. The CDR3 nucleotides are TGTGCCAGCAGTCCTCGACAGGTTAACTATGGCTACACCTTC.